The 7 T cell receptor beta chains below were found in one sample sequenced in a study of shared clonotypes between healthy human individuals. The repertoire was sequenced with immunoSEQ multiplex PCR; TCRdb's copy has only in-frame clones and lacks some. The table includes some 550,000 clones, approximately 97% detected once. Sequenced sample: naive CD4+ T cells sorted from blood. Subset defined: CD45RA+ positively selected. All receptors come from a woman aged 25 to 45 in good health.

The chain uses TRBV5-1 and TRBJ2-7, with D possibly being TRBD1 (6 bases). Germline V lookup: CDR1 SGHRS, CDR2 YFSETQ. The CDR3 is 14 residues long. The germline V and J ends were trimmed by 9 bases and 3 bases, with 19 bases remaining between them. The CDR3 loop reads CATARDTINYEQYF. CDR3 sequence (DNA): TGCGCCACAGCAAGGGACACAATTAACTACGAGCAGTACTTC. Supplemented by reference TRBV5-1 and TRBJ2-7, the full variable domain reads KAGVTQTPRYLIKTRGQQVTLSCSPISGHRSVSWYQQTPGQGLQFLFEYFSETQRNKGNFPGRFSGRQFSNSRSEMNVSTLELGDSALYLCATARDTINYEQYFGPGTRLTVT.

The rearrangement uses TRBV21-1 and TRBJ1-1; no DNA check was done on the table's D call, TRBD1. TRBV21-1 represents a pseudogene. The CDR3 contains 18 residues. CDR3 sequence reads: CASSTIPGGTGMNTEAFF. CDR3 nucleotides: TGTGCCAGCAGCACAATCCCTGGCGGGACAGGGATGAACACTGAAGCTTTCTTT.

V and J are TRBV12-2 and TRBJ2-1. TRBV12-2 corresponds to a pseudogene. The CDR3 consists of 15 residues. The CDR3 loop reads CASRINVNRYNEQFF. Here the CDR3 DNA reads TGTGCAAGTCGTATTAACGTAAATCGTTACAATGAGCAGTTCTTC.

This rearrangement joins TRBV19 to TRBJ1-2; perhaps TRBD1 as D (6 bases). This CDR3 is 13 amino acids long. CDR1 and CDR2 from the germline V gene are LNHDA and SQIVND (reference sequence). The V end lost 0 bases, the J end lost 6 bases, and 8 bases lay between the germline ends. CDR3 loop: CASSIEGAHGYTF. The CDR3 DNA follows: TGTGCCAGTAGTATAGAGGGGGCGCATGGCTACACCTTC. Full variable domain (remainder filled in from reference TRBV19 and TRBJ1-2): DGGITQSPKYLFRKEGQNVTLSCEQNLNHDAMYWYRQDPGQGLRLIYYSQIVNDFQKGDIAEGYSVSREKKESFPLTVTSAQKNPTAFYLCASSIEGAHGYTFGSGTRLTVV.

The rearrangement links TRBV15 to TRBJ1-2; D possibly corresponds to TRBD1 (5 bases). The CDR3 length is 14 residues. Germline-derived CDR1 and CDR2 are LNHNV and YYDKDF (reference sequence). The V gene lost 0 bases and the J gene lost 8 bases, with 13 bases spanning the gap. CDR3 amino acids: CATSRDVQGWGYTF. The CDR3 coding sequence is TGTGCCACCAGCAGAGATGTTCAGGGCTGGGGCTACACCTTC.

The chain employs TRBV28 and TRBJ2-1; 10 bases are a match to TRBD2. The CDR3 spans 16 residues. V lost 4 bases and J lost 7; bases outside the gene matches: 10. Germline V CDR1 and CDR2: MDHEN, SYDVKM. The CDR3 DNA reads as TGTGCCAGCAGTTCGTCCCGACTAGCGGGCGTAAATGAGCAGTTCTTC. Its protein product is CASSSSRLAGVNEQFF. The full variable domain, its missing parts supplied by reference TRBV28 and TRBJ2-1, is DVKVTQSSRYLVKRTGEKVFLECVQDMDHENMFWYRQDPGLGLRLIYFSYDVKMKEKGDIPEGYSVSREKKERFSLILESASTNQTSMYLCASSSSRLAGVNEQFFGPGTRLTVL.

This rearrangement joins TRBV7-8 to TRBJ2-3; D is unclear. Germline lookup yields CDR1 SGHVS and CDR2 FQNEAQ. This CDR3 is built from 17 residues. Trimming took off 5 bases at V and 3 bases at J, with 21 bases between the two ends. The CDR3: CASSPVRHNERTDTQYF. In DNA form, the CDR3 reads TGTGCCAGCAGCCCCGTGCGGCATAATGAACGGACAGATACGCAGTATTTT.